The T cell receptor (beta chain) under discussion was sequenced for a study of CD8 T cells in ankylosing spondylitis. Study findings and constraints: Reportedly, significant enrichment of disease-linked clones occurred in matched ankylosing spondylitis synovial fluid. Apparently characteristic of ankylosing spondylitis blood was a TCR beta motif (eight highly homologous variants).

TCRdb reprocessed the 5' RACE reads via MiXCR and lists one record per CDR3 protein. The sample has about 220,000 distinct CDR3 sequences; around 24% are singletons. As concerns this clonotype: Its antigen is undetermined.

V shed 1 base and J 5 bases; nucleotides not matched to a gene: 3. Per germline, CDR1 SQVTM and CDR2 ANQGSEA. The CDR3 runs to 13 residues. The receptor's source is a male donor with ankylosing spondylitis or in good health (not recorded which). Sequenced material: blood, either unsorted or a sorted T cell fraction (not recorded which). The rearrangement links TRBV29-1 to TRBJ2-7, with TRBD1 matching 9 bases. CDR3 nucleotide sequence: TGCAGCGTTGAAGGGACAGGGGTGAACGAGCAGTACTTC. This sequence encodes CSVEGTGVNEQYF.